Listed here are 23 T cell receptor beta chains from one sample, sequenced in a study of cytomegalovirus exposure and HLA in healthy donors. The PCR employed 60 Vbeta primers together with 13 Jbeta primers. Using immunoSEQ multiplex PCR, the repertoire was profiled, and TCRdb retains in-frame clones only, with some absent. This repertoire shows 100,000 to 120,000 clones, about three quarters found once; its top ten account for 5.6%. The sample comprised PBMCs. The receptors here all came from a male donor in good health and CMV-seronegative.

The chain recombines TRBV7-9 with TRBJ1-2; D is uncertain. Germline V gene lookup returns CDR1 SEHNR and CDR2 FQNEAQ (reference sequence). There are 13 residues in the CDR3. V lost 1 base to trimming and J lost 4 bases, with 7 bases between them. This chain's CDR3 is CASSLELTYGYTF. In nucleotides, the CDR3 is TGTGCCAGCAGCTTAGAGCTAACCTATGGCTACACCTTC.

The V and J genes are TRBV4-1 and TRBJ2-1; D call uncertain. The germline V and J ends were trimmed by 0 bases and 4 bases, with 13 bases remaining between them. The germline CDR1 and CDR2 sequences are MGHRA and YSYEKL. There are 16 residues in the CDR3. CDR3 protein: CASSQDGTNSYNEQFF. In DNA form, the CDR3 reads TGCGCCAGCAGCCAAGATGGTACTAACTCATACAATGAGCAGTTCTTC.

V and J are TRBV11-3 and TRBJ2-1; 11 bases are shared with TRBD2. The length of the CDR3 is 16 residues. J was trimmed by 9 bases and V by 5 bases; bases with no gene match: 12. The germline CDR1 and CDR2 sequences are SGHNT and YENEEA. CDR3 DNA: TGTGCCAGCAGCATGGGGACTAGCGGTCCGCAAGGTGAGCAGTTCTTC. It translates to CASSMGTSGPQGEQFF. Supplemented by reference TRBV11-3 and TRBJ2-1, the full variable domain reads EAGVVQSPRYKIIEKKQPVAFWCNPISGHNTLYWYLQNLGQGPELLIRYENEEAVDDSQLPKDRFSAERLKGVDSTLKIQPAELGDSAVYLCASSMGTSGPQGEQFFGPGTRLTVL.

The chain links TRBV4-1 to TRBJ2-5, with 10 positions matching TRBD1. Germline V gives CDR1 MGHRA, CDR2 YSYEKL. The length of the CDR3 is 14 residues. J gave up 5 bases and V 4 bases, and 4 bases lay outside the gene matches. The CDR3 loop reads CASSRDRGRETQYF. The CDR3 DNA reads as TGCGCCAGCAGCCGGGACAGGGGAAGGGAGACCCAGTACTTC.

This chain uses TRBV21-1 with TRBJ2-3; the table's TRBD2 call for D was not verified on the DNA. TRBV21-1 counts as a pseudogene. The CDR3 is 16 amino acids. The CDR3 region has the DNA TGTGCCAGCAGCAAAGTCGAGGGAGGGCCGATCTATACGCAGTATTTT. Translated, it gives CASSKVEGGPIYTQYF.

The chain links TRBV7-9 to TRBJ2-7; 7 bases line up with TRBD2. This CDR3 is 14 amino acids long. J was trimmed by 2 bases and V by 5 bases; bases with no gene match: 6. Germline V gene data show CDR1 as SEHNR and CDR2 as FQNEAQ (reference sequence). CDR3 residues: CASSRGGGAYEQYF. The DNA for the CDR3 is TGTGCCAGCAGCCGGGGCGGGGGAGCCTACGAGCAGTACTTC.

The chain recombines TRBV5-1 with TRBJ2-2; 11 nucleotides line up with TRBD1. The ends lost 4 bases at V and 6 bases at J; junction bases unmatched: 2. Germline V gene lookup returns CDR1 SGHRS and CDR2 YFSETQ. The CDR3 contains 14 residues. CDR3 sequence (DNA): TGCGCCAGCAGCCCGGACAGGGGGCCCGGGGAGCTGTTTTTT. It codes for CASSPDRGPGELFF.

V usage is TRBV7-8 and J usage is TRBJ1-2; D uncertain. Germline V gene sequence: CDR1 SGHVS, CDR2 FQNEAQ. The CDR3 has 14 amino acids. V dropped 2 bases and J dropped 2 bases, with 9 bases sitting between them. CDR3 in amino acids: CASSLSAGNYGYTF. The CDR3, as DNA: TGTGCCAGCAGCTTAAGCGCGGGGAACTATGGCTACACCTTC.

V usage is TRBV30 and J usage is TRBJ1-4, with D possibly being TRBD1 (6 bases). The V end lost 0 bases, the J end lost 5 bases, and 10 bases lay between the germline ends. This CDR3 has 14 residues. Germline lookup yields CDR1 GTSNPN and CDR2 SVGIG (reference sequence). Here the CDR3 DNA reads TGTGCCTGGAGTGTACGACAGGTCAATGAAAAACTGTTTTTT. The encoded protein is CAWSVRQVNEKLFF.

The chain carries TRBV9 and TRBJ1-4, with 7 bases that match TRBD1. Germline trimming cut 0 bases from V and 8 bases from J; bases unmatched to any gene: 4. The CDR3 covers 14 residues. The V gene's germline CDR1 is SGDLS and CDR2 YYNGEE. The CDR3: CASSVADRHEKLFF. CDR3 DNA sequence: TGTGCCAGCAGCGTAGCGGACAGGCACGAAAAACTGTTTTTT. The variable domain in full, with the rest retrieved from reference TRBV9 and TRBJ1-4, is DSGVTQTPKHLITATGQRVTLRCSPRSGDLSVYWYQQSLDQGLQFLIQYYNGEERAKGNILERFSAQQFPDLHSELNLSSLELGDSALYFCASSVADRHEKLFFGSGTQLSVL.

The V call is TRBV11-2, the J call TRBJ2-1; 9 bases line up with TRBD1. The trim removed 3 bases at V and 0 bases at J, leaving 3 bases unmatched. The length of the CDR3 is 16 residues. The germline CDR1 and CDR2 sequences are SGHAT and FQNNGV. In DNA form, the CDR3 reads TGTGCCAGCAGCTTGGGACAGGGAAGCTCCTACAATGAGCAGTTCTTC. It is translated as CASSLGQGSSYNEQFF. Full variable domain (missing parts from reference TRBV11-2 and TRBJ2-1): EAGVAQSPRYKIIEKRQSVAFWCNPISGHATLYWYQQILGQGPKLLIQFQNNGVVDDSQLPKDRFSAERLKGVDSTLKIQPAKLEDSAVYLCASSLGQGSSYNEQFFGPGTRLTVL.

This clone was picked up a small number of times. The chain links TRBV6-5 to TRBJ2-3; 11 positions match TRBD1. CDR1 MNHEY and CDR2 SVGAGI come from the germline V gene. CDR3 length: 15 residues. The V segment lost 4 bases and the J segment 4 bases; nucleotides outside the gene matches: 4. The CDR3 DNA reads as TGTGCCAGCAGTTTGGACAGGGGGCCGCCAGATACGCAGTATTTT. Its protein product is CASSLDRGPPDTQYF.

The chain has TRBV2 and TRBJ2-1, with a weak D call TRBD2 (6 bases). This CDR3 has 15 residues. CDR1 and CDR2 from the germline V gene are SNHLY and FYNNEI. The germline V and J ends were trimmed by 5 bases and 9 bases, with 20 bases remaining between them. CDR3 protein: CASSFLRDSYGEQFF. CDR3 in DNA: TGTGCCAGCAGTTTCCTCCGGGACTCCTACGGTGAGCAGTTCTTC.

This clone turned up a few times. The junction departs from the called germline gene at one end, perhaps through a read error. The chain is built from TRBV7-9 and TRBJ1-2; 7 bases agree with TRBD1. Germline values: CDR1 SEHNR, CDR2 FQNEAQ (reference sequence). There are 11 residues in the CDR3. The CDR3 coding sequence is TGTTCCAGCAGCTTAGGGGGACAGTTCCTCTTC. Translating it yields CSSSLGGQFLF.

This clone appeared a few times. The CDR3 loop is CASSAGQGAMLFF. Written as DNA, the CDR3 is TGTGCCAGCAGCGCGGGACAGGGAGCTATGCTGTTTTTT. The V and J genes are TRBV27 and TRBJ1-4, with TRBD1 identical over 9 bases. The V segment lost 6 bases and the J segment 14 bases; nucleotides outside the gene matches: 10. CDR1 is MNHEY, CDR2 SMNVEV, per germline (reference sequence). The CDR3 totals 13 residues.

The rearrangement links TRBV4-1 to TRBJ1-2; 8 bases match TRBD1. V dropped 3 bases and J dropped 2; count of bases not matched to a gene: 5. This CDR3 has 15 residues. Per germline, CDR1 MGHRA and CDR2 YSYEKL. For the CDR3, the DNA is TGCGCCAGCAGCCAGCGCGGACAGGGAAACTATGGCTACACCTTC. Translated: CASSQRGQGNYGYTF.

The chain links TRBV28 to TRBJ2-1; D possibly corresponds to TRBD2 (6 bases). The ends were cut back, 3 bases at V and 4 bases at J, with 13 bases in the middle. The CDR3 loop spans 15 amino acids. The V gene's germline CDR1 is MDHEN and CDR2 SYDVKM. CDR3 DNA: TGTGCCAGCAGTTTTTTGGGGACTCTTTACAATGAGCAGTTCTTC. It translates to CASSFLGTLYNEQFF.

Comments on this clone: Other DNA sequences in the same sample also yield this CDR3. This chain connects TRBV27 to TRBJ2-1; 7 nucleotides line up with TRBD2. Trimming cost V 3 bases and J 1 base; bases outside gene matches: 0. CDR1 is MNHEY and CDR2 is SMNVEV in the germline V gene (reference sequence). This CDR3 has 14 residues. CDR3 loop: CASSLGGSYNEQFF. The CDR3 nucleotides read TGTGCCAGCAGTTTGGGAGGGTCCTACAATGAGCAGTTCTTC.

This clone is a singleton in its sample. One end of the junction fails to match germline, which may point to a read error. The V and J genes are TRBV7-9 and TRBJ2-7; D perhaps matches TRBD1 (6 bases). CDR3 size: 15 residues. Germline V CDR1 and CDR2: SEHNR, FQNEAQ (reference sequence). CDR3 DNA sequence: TGTTCCAGCAGCCCTCGTCGCACAGGGACCTACGAGCAGTACTTC. Its translation: CSSSPRRTGTYEQYF.

V and J are TRBV4-1 and TRBJ2-1; TRBD2 aligns across 9 bases. V lost 3 bases and J lost 7; bases outside the gene matches: 10. The CDR3 is 16 amino acids. Germline V gives CDR1 MGHRA, CDR2 YSYEKL. CDR3 in amino acids: CASSHLSGSSANEQFF. In nucleotides, the CDR3 is TGCGCCAGCAGCCACCTTAGCGGGAGTTCGGCTAATGAGCAGTTCTTC.

The rearrangement uses TRBV19 and TRBJ2-7; D is possibly TRBD1 (5 bases). V lost 5 bases to trimming and J lost 2 bases, with 10 bases between them. CDR3 length: 13 residues. Per germline, CDR1 LNHDA and CDR2 SQIVND (reference sequence). This chain's CDR3 is CASSSTGTYEQYF. The CDR3, as DNA: TGTGCCAGTAGTTCAACAGGAACCTACGAGCAGTACTTC.

This chain connects TRBV11-3 to TRBJ2-1; D remains ambiguous. The germline CDR1 and CDR2 sequences are SGHNT and YENEEA. V lost 1 base and J lost 2, with 21 bases in between. The CDR3 has 19 residues. Here the CDR3 DNA reads TGTGCCAGCAGCTTAGCGGAGACTGTATATCGGTCGACCTACAATGAGCAGTTCTTC. It specifies CASSLAETVYRSTYNEQFF.

V and J are TRBV6-1 and TRBJ1-5, with 8 nucleotides matching TRBD1. CDR3 length equals 16 residues. Germline V gene data show CDR1 as MNHNS and CDR2 as SASEGT. V dropped 4 bases and J dropped 4; count of bases not matched to a gene: 9. Here the CDR3 reads CASSAEDRTGNQPQHF. The CDR3 DNA reads TGTGCCAGCAGTGCCGAAGACAGGACAGGGAATCAGCCCCAGCATTTT.